The 14 T cell receptor beta chains given below trace back to one sample, sequenced in a study of response to subunit inactivated influenza vaccine (dated by TCRdb to between 2017 and 2018). The receptor library was made with RT-PCR. TCRdb records Illumina HiSeq 2500 as the sequencer. TCRdb handled the public reads itself, with Q25 trimming in fastp and clone calling in MiXCR, and kept productive beta chains. Identical CDR3 protein sequences are pooled into one entry, listed with their most common genes and DNA. This sample is represented by 500,000 to 600,000 distinct CDR3 sequences; 11% of them were singletons. Clones ranked in the top ten supply 9.5% to 11% of the sample. The sample was also reused in another study, on T cells expressing NK-cell markers. As the second publication notes: TCR beta cDNA libraries were made by 5'RACE template switching that added a universal primer site and unique molecular identifiers.

This sample comprised PBMCs from blood, obtained on the day of vaccination. Receptor source: a man aged 45-60 years who received an inactivated influenza vaccine. Donor details come from another sample of the same person, matched by shared clones.

The J gene is TRBJ1-2, the V gene TRBV29-1; tentative D call: TRBD1 (6 bases). V lost 1 base and J 8 bases, leaving 8 bases between the germline ends. Germline V CDR1 and CDR2: SQVTM, ANQGSEA. This CDR3 region has 11 residues. The CDR3 loop reads CSVEAGGGYTF. Here the CDR3 DNA reads TGCAGCGTTGAAGCGGGGGGCGGCTACACCTTC.

This chain joins TRBV4-2 and TRBJ2-5; tentative D call: TRBD2 (6 bases). The CDR3 totals 17 residues. Trimming left V 1 base short and J 5 bases short, with 20 bases between. Germline V gives CDR1 LGHNA, CDR2 YNFKEQ. The CDR3 coding sequence is TGTGCCAGCAGCCAAGTTTCGGGACTGCCCGTCCGTGAGACCCAGTACTTC. It translates to CASSQVSGLPVRETQYF.

This clonotype was detected only a few times. The J gene is TRBJ2-1, the V gene TRBV29-1; a possible D gene is TRBD2 (5 bases). With 6 bases removed from V and 0 bases from J, the gap between germline ends came to 9 bases. Germline lookup yields CDR1 SQVTM and CDR2 ANQGSEA. There are 13 residues in the CDR3. CDR3 in amino acids: CSVAGNSYNEQFF. Here the CDR3 DNA reads TGCAGCGTGGCGGGTAACTCCTACAATGAGCAGTTCTTC.

The rearrangement uses TRBV25-1 and TRBJ2-4; TRBD1 might be the D (5 bases). In germline, CDR1 is MGHDK, CDR2 SYGVNS. Trimming left V 4 bases short and J 7 bases short, with 17 bases between. This CDR3 has 15 residues. CDR3 protein: CASSASFGRDNIQYF. The CDR3 region has the DNA TGTGCCAGCAGTGCGTCGTTCGGCAGGGATAACATTCAGTACTTC.

This clonotype was observed a few times. The chain links TRBV12-3 or TRBV12-4 to TRBJ2-3; D assignment may be TRBD1 or TRBD2 (5 bases each). The CDR3 is 15 residues long. Trimming removed 5 bases from V and 6 bases from J, with 18 bases in between. CDR3 in DNA: TGTGCCAGCAGTCCGGGACCGCCCAGGGACGATACGCAGTATTTT. Translating gives CASSPGPPRDDTQYF.

The CDR3 protein is CASSQARRLHSYEQYF. DNA of the CDR3: TGCGCCAGCAGCCAAGCCAGGAGGCTACACTCCTACGAGCAGTACTTC. This chain connects TRBV4-3 to TRBJ2-7, with D perhaps TRBD2 (5 bases). This CDR3 has 16 amino acids. Germline CDR1 LGHNA, CDR2 YSLEER. V was cut by 1 base and J by 0 bases, with 13 bases left in between.

This clonotype was counted only a few times. The chain combines TRBV5-1 with TRBJ2-6; D is unresolved. Germline-derived CDR1 and CDR2 are SGHRS and YFSETQ. CDR3 size: 14 residues. Between the trimmed V and J ends, which lost 4 bases and 1 base, there was a span of 6 bases. CDR3 region: CASSNTSGANVLTF. CDR3 sequence (DNA): TGCGCCAGCAGCAACACTTCTGGGGCCAACGTCCTGACTTTC.

The CDR3 loop reads CAIREPGGTQYF. For the CDR3, the DNA is TGTGCCATCAGGGAACCGGGGGGTACGCAGTATTTT. V is TRBV10-3 and J is TRBJ2-3, with 7 bases identical to TRBD2. Germline-derived CDR1 and CDR2 are ENHRY and SYGVKD. V lost 6 bases and J lost 8; bases outside the gene matches: 5. The CDR3 has 12 amino acids.

This clonotype was seen more than once but under ten times. The rearrangement uses TRBV7-2 and TRBJ1-5; D is perhaps TRBD1 (6 bases). This CDR3 has 15 amino acids. Germline V gene data show CDR1 as SGHTA and CDR2 as FQGNSA. The germline V and J ends were trimmed by 1 base and 7 bases, with 14 bases remaining between them. CDR3 nucleotides: TGTGCCAGCAGCTTAGTTAGGGGGGGTAGGCAGCCCCAGCATTTT. It translates to CASSLVRGGRQPQHF.

The chain joins TRBV4-3 to TRBJ1-2; 9 positions agree with TRBD1. This CDR3 has 13 residues. Trimming removed 4 bases from V and 7 bases from J; junction bases left unmatched: 4. Looked up from germline, CDR1 is LGHNA and CDR2 is YSLEER. The DNA of the CDR3 is TGCGCCAGCAGCCGGACAGGGGTAGTTGGCTACACCTTC. Translating it yields CASSRTGVVGYTF.

This clonotype appeared a few times. This chain connects TRBV5-5 to TRBJ2-3, with D perhaps matching TRBD2 (7 bases). Germline V CDR1 and CDR2: SGHKS, YYEKEE (reference sequence). The CDR3 length is 14 residues. The ends were cut back, 1 base at V and 6 bases at J, with 12 bases in the middle. Written as DNA, the CDR3 is TGTGCCAGCAGCTTGATCGGGGGGCTGGATACGCAGTATTTT. Protein product: CASSLIGGLDTQYF.

This clonotype occurred a few times. Sequence at one end of the junction differs from germline and may be a read error. The chain employs TRBV4-1 and TRBJ1-1; D not resolved. Germline V gives CDR1 MGHRA, CDR2 YSYEKL. The CDR3 is made up of 14 amino acids. As DNA, the CDR3 is TGCGCCAGCAGCCACCCGACGGAGAACCCTGAAGCTTTCTTT. This gives the protein CASSHPTENPEAFF.

The CDR3 nucleotides read TGTGCCAGCAGTAGACCGGGAAAGAGTGGCCGTGAAGCTTTCTTT. It encodes CASSRPGKSGREAFF. V and J are TRBV12-3 or TRBV12-4 and TRBJ1-1; no clear D. The V end was cut by 5 bases, the J end by 7 bases, with 20 bases between. CDR3 size: 15 residues.

This clonotype was counted many times. The CDR3 coding sequence is TGTGCCAGCAGTCCTGGGGCCAACGTCCTGACTTTC. Translated, it gives CASSPGANVLTF. The chain uses TRBV12-3 or TRBV12-4 and TRBJ2-6; D call uncertain. Trimming left V 5 bases short and J 2 bases short, with 1 base between. The CDR3 spans 12 residues.